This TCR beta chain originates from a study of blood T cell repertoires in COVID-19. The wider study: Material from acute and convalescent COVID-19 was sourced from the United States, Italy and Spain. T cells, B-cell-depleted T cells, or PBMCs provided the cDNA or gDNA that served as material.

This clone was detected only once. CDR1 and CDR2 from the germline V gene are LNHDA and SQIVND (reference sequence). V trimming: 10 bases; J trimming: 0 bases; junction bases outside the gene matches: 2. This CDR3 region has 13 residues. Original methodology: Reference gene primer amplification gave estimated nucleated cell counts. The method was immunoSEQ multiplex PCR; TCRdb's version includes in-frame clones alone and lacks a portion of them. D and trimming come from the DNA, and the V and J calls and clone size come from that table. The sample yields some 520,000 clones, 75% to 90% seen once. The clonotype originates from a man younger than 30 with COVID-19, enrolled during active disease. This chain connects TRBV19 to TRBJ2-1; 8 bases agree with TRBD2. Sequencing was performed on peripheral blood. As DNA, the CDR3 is TGTGCCACCAGCGGGAGCTCCTACAATGAGCAGTTCTTC. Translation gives CATSGSSYNEQFF.